This T cell receptor (beta chain) was profiled in a study of cytomegalovirus exposure and HLA in healthy donors. On the study more broadly: From donors who were HLA-typed, an early data release held 65 million to 85 million unique TCRs.

The germline V gene has CDR1 SGDLS and CDR2 YYNGEE. V lost 0 bases to trimming and J lost 0 bases; unmatched junction nucleotides: 3. The CDR3 runs to 16 residues. PCR primers comprised 60 Vbeta and 13 Jbeta primers. In the study's own analysis: Among the unique TCR beta chains that a later analysis counted, about 84 million in all, about 11 million were shared. TCRdb keeps only in-frame clones here, not all; method: immunoSEQ multiplex PCR. V and J calls and clone size are copied from that table; D and trimming were computed from the DNA. The sample records 150,000 to 200,000 clones, over 75% being singletons. Worth noting for this clone: Its antigen is as yet unknown.

Study-wide results and limits: A later analysis reportedly found that, within productive TCRs, an Asian-associated ancestry cluster had fewer N-insertions than the mean observed across the roughly 700 donors.

This clonotype was sampled from a man aged 55 to 70 in good health and CMV-seronegative. The chain uses TRBV9 and TRBJ2-1, with 7 nucleotides matching TRBD2. The sample consisted of PBMCs. CDR3 DNA: TGTGCCAGCAGCGTAGGAGGCGGGGGCTCCTACAATGAGCAGTTCTTC. Residues: CASSVGGGGSYNEQFF.